Described below is a single TCR beta chain sequence and its context. Antigen: not known. This CDR3 comprises 15 residues. Germline loops: CDR1 SGDLS, CDR2 YYNGEE. The V end was cut by 0 bases, the J end by 0 bases, with 6 bases between. The data are from a study of OX40 agonist ivuxolimab in advanced cancers. Study-level background: From roughly 23 to 90 years was the age range, with a mean of approximately 63 years, and nearly 85% were male. People who had prior anti-PD-1, anti-PD-L1 or anti-CTLA-4 therapy could take part, and under 50% had some.

Study-wide results and caveats: Still undetermined is the antigen specificity of the expanded peripheral T cells. CD8+ T cells averaged more expanded clones than CD4+.

Sequencing was performed with immunoSEQ multiplex PCR; in TCRdb, only in-frame clones are kept and a portion is missing. The data hold 65,000 to 85,000 clones, with more than 75% observed a single time. The sample in question was CD4+ or CD8+ T cells sorted from blood, obtained in a trial of the OX40 agonist ivuxolimab. This chain connects TRBV9 to TRBJ1-4; D not certain. The source is an adult with an advanced solid tumor such as melanoma, head and neck, liver or kidney cancer. The CDR3 protein is CASSVGIATNEKLFF. The CDR3 DNA follows: TGTGCCAGCAGCGTAGGGATCGCAACTAATGAAAAACTGTTTTTT.